The T cell receptor beta chain described here comes from a study of shared clonotypes between healthy human individuals. Study background: Each donor had three CD4 naive, three CD4 memory, two CD8 naive and one CD8 memory plate.

With regard to this clone: The antigen remains unidentified.

This CDR3 is 14 amino acids long. Terminally differentiated effector memory CD45RA+ cells were excluded from the naive CD8 cells, which were CD45RO-negative and positively selected for CCR7. General study points: Non-shared clonotypes displayed generation probabilities falling below those of clonotypes present in all four donors.

Some clones are missing from TCRdb's copy, which holds only in-frame ones; the method was immunoSEQ multiplex PCR. The sample has some 2.1 million clones; about 95% are singletons. Sample: naive CD8+ T cells sorted from blood. The clonotype originates from a man aged 18 to 30 in good health. V gene TRBV7-5 combines with J gene TRBJ2-7; the table's D gene call, TRBD2, was not cross checked with the DNA. TRBV7-5 is labeled a pseudogene. The CDR3 bases are TGTGCCAGAAACCCGCGGGCCTTTGATAGCGAGCAGTACTTC. Translating gives CARNPRAFDSEQYF.